This TCR beta chain appears in the sequencing data of a study of T cell responses to AZD1222 COVID-19 vaccine. Generated by immunoSEQ multiplex PCR, the TCRdb table keeps only in-frame clones and is missing some. The data hold under 50,000 clones, with 89% observed a single time. Pooled in the analysis were second doses at about 4 or about 12 weeks. Study results and caveats: Spike-specific TCRs gained breadth and depth after people received two AZD1222 doses. Females outnumbered males among donors, who were mostly white British; clonal diversity was possibly underestimated.

Of note for this clone: Its antigen is unknown.

Trimming pared 1 base from V and 1 base from J, leaving 13 bases between. The CDR3 spans 16 residues. Germline loops: CDR1 MNHNS, CDR2 SASEGT. The source material was peripheral blood, sampled 28 days after the second AZD1222 dose. The origin of this receptor is an adult who received the AZD1222 COVID-19 vaccine. The chain recombines TRBV6-1 with TRBJ1-1; maybe TRBD1 (5 bases). The CDR3 coding sequence is TGTGCCAGCAGTGAAGAGGATGGGGGGGGGAACACTGAAGCTTTCTTT. Translated: CASSEEDGGGNTEAFF.